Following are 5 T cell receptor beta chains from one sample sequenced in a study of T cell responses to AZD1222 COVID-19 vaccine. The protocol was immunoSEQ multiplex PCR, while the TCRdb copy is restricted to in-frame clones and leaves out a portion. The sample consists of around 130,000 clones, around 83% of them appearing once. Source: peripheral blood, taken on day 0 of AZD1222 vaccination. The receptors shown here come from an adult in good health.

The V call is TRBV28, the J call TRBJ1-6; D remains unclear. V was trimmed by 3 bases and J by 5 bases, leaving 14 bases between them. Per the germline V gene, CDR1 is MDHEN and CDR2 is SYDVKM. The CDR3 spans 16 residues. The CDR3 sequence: CASSFTPAANNSPLHF. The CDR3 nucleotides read TGTGCCAGCAGTTTCACCCCCGCAGCGAATAATTCACCCCTCCACTTT.

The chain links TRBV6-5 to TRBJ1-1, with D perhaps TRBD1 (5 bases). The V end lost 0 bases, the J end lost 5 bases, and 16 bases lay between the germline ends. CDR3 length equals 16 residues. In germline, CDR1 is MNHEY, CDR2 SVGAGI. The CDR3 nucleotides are TGTGCCAGCAGTTACTCGATGGGACCGACGGGGACTGAAGCTTTCTTT. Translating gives CASSYSMGPTGTEAFF.

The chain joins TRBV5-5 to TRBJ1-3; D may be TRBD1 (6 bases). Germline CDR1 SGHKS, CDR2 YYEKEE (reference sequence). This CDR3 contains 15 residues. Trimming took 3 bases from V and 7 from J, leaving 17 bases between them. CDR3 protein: CASSSWAGEPNTIYF. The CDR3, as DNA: TGTGCCAGCAGCTCCTGGGCAGGGGAGCCGAACACCATATATTTT. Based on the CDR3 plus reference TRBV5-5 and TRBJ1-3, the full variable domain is DAGVTQSPTHLIKTRGQQVTLRCSPISGHKSVSWYQQVLGQGPQFIFQYYEKEERGRGNFPDRFSARQFPNYSSELNVNALLLGDSALYLCASSSWAGEPNTIYFGEGSWLTVV.

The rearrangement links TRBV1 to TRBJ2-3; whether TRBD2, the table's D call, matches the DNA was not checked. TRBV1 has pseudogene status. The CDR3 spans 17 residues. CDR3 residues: CTSSQERERRATDTQYF. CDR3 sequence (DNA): TGCACCAGCAGCCAAGAAAGGGAGCGCCGGGCCACAGATACGCAGTATTTT.

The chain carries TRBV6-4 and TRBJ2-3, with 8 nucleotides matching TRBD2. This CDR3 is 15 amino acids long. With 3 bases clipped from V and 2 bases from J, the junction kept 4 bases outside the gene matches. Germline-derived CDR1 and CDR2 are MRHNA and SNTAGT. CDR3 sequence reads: CASSEGTRDTDTQYF. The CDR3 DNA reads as TGTGCCAGCAGTGAGGGGACTAGAGACACAGATACGCAGTATTTT.